This T cell receptor (beta chain) was found in a study of cytomegalovirus exposure and HLA in healthy donors (dated by TCRdb to the late 2010s). Some background on the complete study: According to an earlier analysis of several hundred of the donors, about 179 million T cells yielded 90 million to 140 million unique TCR beta sequences and more than 250 Gb of sequence data. Approximately 300 gigabases of sequencing data and approximately 92 million unique TCR sequences made up an early release that covered fewer than 650 HLA-typed donors. Of the roughly 430 genotyped donors, approximately 83% fell in the genetic ancestry cluster associated with self-reported Caucasian donors. The study was designed to test whether signatures of past pathogen exposure could be identified by cataloging public T cell receptors. The T cell repertoires of some 670 subjects were profiled by immunosequencing and related to cytomegalovirus serostatus. A separate validation cohort of roughly 130 different subjects was used in addition to the 666-subject first cohort. To predict cytomegalovirus infection status, the study brought together high-throughput TCR immunosequencing, statistical association of individual TCRs with disease status, and machine learning. A later analysis re-analyzed previously published TCR beta repertoires from approximately 700 donors and added high-resolution HLA genotyping to study TCR occurrence patterns. Rather than drawing on any new phenotypic data, the later analysis identified candidate immune exposures from TCR beta sequences and the way those sequences occurred across donors. To decide whether each TCR beta V gene segment behaved as functional or pseudogenic, an earlier analysis of approximately 620 of the donors relied on high-throughput TCR beta sequencing. Alongside the repertoire data, information on donor age, sex, ethnicity and CMV serostatus was compiled. A later genetic analysis took genome-wide SNP genotypes for about 65% of the roughly 670 donors and used that subset as a discovery cohort. Every repertoire in the discovery cohort had been generated on one and the same sequencing platform. HLA typing covered class I and class II loci at four-digit resolution. The number of typed donors differed by locus: about 620-640 for A, B, C, DRB1 and DQB1; some 500 for DQA1; around 610 for DPA1; and roughly 450 for DPB1. Because of strong linkage in the cohort, five DR-DQ haplotypes were treated as single units for association and clustering. Among 300 to 500 genotyped donors of the cohort, an average of about 220,000 unique TCR beta nucleotide sequences was sequenced per donor, of which about 19% were non-productive.

Taken from cysteine to phenylalanine, the CDR3 has 16 residues. Only CDR3 DNA remains: 48 bases, in frame from the first base. V is cut back by 5 bases and J by 5 bases, with 9 bases in the junction unmatched. CDR1 SGHNT and CDR2 YYREEE were looked up in the germline V gene (reference sequence). In total, 630 or so healthy bone marrow donors made up the cohort. Cohort members were all nominally healthy when sampled, although unrecorded immune exposures were likely present. The donor tested CMV seronegative, placing the donor among the roughly 400 seronegative members of the cohort. A peripheral blood sample was provided by each donor, and peripheral blood mononuclear cells were used for TCR beta sequencing. The Qiagen DNeasy Blood Extraction Kit was used to extract genomic DNA from the blood cell samples. Points on this clone: The antigen it binds to is not known. Nothing much larger sits one base from this clone, and base qualities are not available.

The full study reports these points: A later analysis found that most CMV-associated TCR beta chains appeared HLA-restricted, with HLA associations seemingly driven largely by CMV exposure. A later genetic analysis associated a missense DCLRE1C variant with V-gene and J-gene trimming of TCR beta chains, and an independent cohort replicated the association. Because HLA typing was unavailable for some donors at each locus, only the typed subset was used in association tests. Compared with equally common non-associated chains, HLA-associated TCR beta chains in a later analysis were more clonally expanded and had lower generation probabilities. In an earlier analysis of around 600 of the donors, most TCR beta V segments appeared in productive rearrangements about 87% or about 30% of the time, broadly matching IMGT annotations. Correlated functional status among segregating V segments might be attributable to linkage disequilibrium, but an unknown experimental factor could not be ruled out. Because counts were too low, roughly 17 rarely observed V segments, including chromosome 9 orphons, were left out of the earlier analysis of 587 of the donors. Only TCR beta chains were sequenced in this cohort, and the absence of alpha or paired-chain data limited detectable features. In a later analysis, several top co-occurrence clusters were reported to appear linked to parvovirus B19, influenza, CMV and Epstein-Barr virus. The sequencing pipeline was judged likely to have produced a cluster of highly shared sequence variants as a technical artifact. A few of the identified cytomegalovirus-associated TCR beta chains were confirmed in vitro to be specific for cytomegalovirus antigens. The study gave a list of more than 150 TCR beta chains associated with cytomegalovirus. For the cohort, immune exposure information was limited to CMV serostatus. Assigning TCR associations to individual alleles was difficult when HLA alleles, especially DR and DQ, strongly co-occurred. While some public TCRs were present in many individuals, most TCR sequences turned up only very rarely across donors. According to the authors, the approach could potentially be generalized to other disease states and immunological phenotypes. In a later analysis, around 15,000 TCR beta sequences were associated with specific HLA alleles at a false discovery rate of 0.05. The classifier was reported to diagnose cytomegalovirus status with high specificity and sensitivity in both the original and validation cohorts. A further reported finding was that TCR beta sequences accurately predicted the HLA-A and HLA-B alleles for most subjects in the first cohort. Sequencing depth was assumed to be roughly uniform across donors in the presence/absence analyses, though that assumption may not hold. According to a later genetic analysis, donors in an Asian-associated ancestry cluster had fewer N-insertions in productive TCRs than the approximately 700-donor mean. Because the 87-base-pair reads could not distinguish some IMGT-functional V segments, including TRBV6-2 and TRBV6-3, those segments were excluded. According to a later analysis, TCR association rates differed among HLA loci, with DRB1 alleles showing the most associated TCRs and HLA-C alleles showing the fewest.

Receptors were amplified or captured by the immunoSEQ multiplex PCR assay. A mixture of 60 forward primers for TCR Vbeta segments and 13 reverse primers for TCR Jbeta segments was used in the multiplex PCR. The CDR3 region of rearranged TCR beta genes was amplified from genomic DNA by a multiplex PCR assay. The amplified TCR beta libraries were sequenced on the Illumina HiSeq System as 87-base-pair reads. The paper's processing steps were these. Across the 500 to 850 repertoires, a later analysis counted roughly 77 million unique TCR beta chains, about 10 million of which were shared by at least two donors. Raw reads were error-corrected and collapsed into unique sequences with a nearest-neighbor algorithm that merged closely related sequences to remove PCR and sequencing errors. CDR3 sequences were aligned to IMGT reference sequences to assign V, D and J gene segments. For a sequence to be retained, at least a six-nucleotide match to both a V gene segment and a J gene segment was required. A rearrangement counted as productive if the CDR3 had no stop codons and remained in frame with V and J, and every other rearrangement counted as non-productive. Following IMGT convention, CDR3 was defined as the stretch from the second conserved V-encoded cysteine up to the conserved J-encoded phenylalanine. The earlier analysis of about 640 of the donors excluded any sequence lacking an unambiguous match to a single V gene segment. In an earlier analysis of several hundred of the donors, V segments were called functional above 56.7% productive rearrangements and were called segregating when the between-donor standard deviation exceeded 5%. To diagnose cytomegalovirus status from the catalog of TCR beta chain sequences, a statistical classification framework was built. A later analysis assigned V and J genes by comparing TCR nucleotide sequences with IMGT/GENE-DB human TR gene sequences. A later analysis assigned CDR3 sequences and most-parsimonious VDJ recombination scenarios with the TCRdist pipeline. In a later analysis, each TCR beta chain was defined by its CDR3 amino acid sequence together with its V-gene family, and reads lacking a unique V-gene family were excluded. As a way to deal with suspected cross-contamination and a sequencing artifact, a later analysis dropped 450 to 600 nucleotide sequences that were highly shared and had low generation probability. A later analysis calculated a clonal expansion index for each public chain from normalized within-repertoire ranks of inferred template counts. In a later analysis, generation probabilities were computed with a VDJ recombination model fitted to out-of-frame rearrangements, and the resulting probabilities were checked against IGoR. In a later analysis, hypergeometric tests were used to score TCR-TCR, TCR-HLA and TCR-CMV co-occurrence, with a repertoire-size bias correction applied to TCR pairs. A later analysis estimated false discovery rates by permuting HLA or CMV assignments 20 times. In a later analysis, co-occurring TCRs were grouped using DBSCAN, and TCRdist sequence similarity was added for clustering within HLA-allele-positive subsets. For co-occurrence clustering, repertoires with fewer than 30,000 or more than 120,000 public chains were excluded, along with a handful of repertoires with anomalous nucleotide sharing. TCRdb took this table from immuneACCESS and kept in-frame rearrangements with V and J called. Such tables lack part of the clones; where checked against another copy, unresolved V genes explain under half of the gap, and the rest is unexplained. The V and J calls and the clone size are those of that table, but D and trimming were determined from the DNA. The sample has about 140,000 clones on record, 76% of them singletons. The ten largest make up around 3.7% of the sample.

The TCR originated in a young man in good health and CMV-seronegative. The chain joins TRBV5-4 to TRBJ2-2; 10 bases in between match TRBD1. Source material: PBMCs. The DNA reads as follows: TGTGCCAGCAGTTCGAACGACAGGGGGCGGACCGGGGAGCTGTTTTTT. It translates as CASSSNDRGRTGELFF.